This TCR beta chain derives from a study of STAT5B mutations in CD4+ large granular lymphocyte leukemia. Assay used: immunoSEQ multiplex PCR; TCRdb lists only in-frame clones, some missing. The sample includes 20,000 to 25,000 clones, around 76% of them seen just once. Comment on this clone: The target antigen is unknown.

Study-wide results and limits: No patients shared main leukemic clonotypes, though about 26% appeared at low frequency elsewhere.

Germline V lookup: CDR1 MGHRA, CDR2 YSYEKL. With 4 bases clipped from V and 0 bases from J, the junction kept 5 bases outside the gene matches. This CDR3 region has 16 residues. The sequencing input was CD4+ T cells from blood buffy coats. The origin of this receptor is a human donor in good health. The chain links TRBV4-1 to TRBJ1-2; 10 positions agree with TRBD1. The CDR3 nucleotides read TGCGCCAGCAGCCCGACAGGGGGCCGATCTAACTATGGCTACACCTTC. Residues: CASSPTGGRSNYGYTF.